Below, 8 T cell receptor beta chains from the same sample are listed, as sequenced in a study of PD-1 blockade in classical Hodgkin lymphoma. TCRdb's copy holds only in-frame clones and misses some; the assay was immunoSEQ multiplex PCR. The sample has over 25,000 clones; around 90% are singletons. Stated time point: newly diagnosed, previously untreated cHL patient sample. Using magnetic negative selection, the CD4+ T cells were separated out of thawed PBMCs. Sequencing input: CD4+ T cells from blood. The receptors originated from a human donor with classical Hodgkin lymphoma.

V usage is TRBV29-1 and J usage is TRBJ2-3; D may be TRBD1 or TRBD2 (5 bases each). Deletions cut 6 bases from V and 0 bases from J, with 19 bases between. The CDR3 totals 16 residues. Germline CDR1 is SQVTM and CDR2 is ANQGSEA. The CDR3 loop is CSVPSIGDLSTDTQYF. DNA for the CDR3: TGCAGCGTCCCCTCCATTGGGGACCTTAGCACAGATACGCAGTATTTT.

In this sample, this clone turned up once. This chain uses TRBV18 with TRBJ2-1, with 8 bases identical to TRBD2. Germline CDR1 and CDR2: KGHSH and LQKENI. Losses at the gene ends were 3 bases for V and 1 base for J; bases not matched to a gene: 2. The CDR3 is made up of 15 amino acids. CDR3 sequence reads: CASSPQRESYNEQFF. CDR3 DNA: TGTGCCAGCTCACCCCAGCGGGAGTCCTACAATGAGCAGTTCTTC.

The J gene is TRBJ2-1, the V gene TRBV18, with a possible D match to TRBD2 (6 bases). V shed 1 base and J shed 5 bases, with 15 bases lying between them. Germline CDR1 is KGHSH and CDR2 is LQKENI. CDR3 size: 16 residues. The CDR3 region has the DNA TGTGCCAGCTCACCACGAGGCGCGGGATTTCACAATGAGCAGTTCTTC. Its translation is CASSPRGAGFHNEQFF.

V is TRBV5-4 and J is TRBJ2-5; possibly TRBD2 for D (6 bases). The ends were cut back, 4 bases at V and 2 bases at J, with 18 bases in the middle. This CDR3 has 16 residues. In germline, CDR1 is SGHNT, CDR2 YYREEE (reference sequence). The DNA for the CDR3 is TGTGCCAGCAGCGTGGCCCCGGGTAGCGGACAAGAGACCCAGTACTTC. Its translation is CASSVAPGSGQETQYF.

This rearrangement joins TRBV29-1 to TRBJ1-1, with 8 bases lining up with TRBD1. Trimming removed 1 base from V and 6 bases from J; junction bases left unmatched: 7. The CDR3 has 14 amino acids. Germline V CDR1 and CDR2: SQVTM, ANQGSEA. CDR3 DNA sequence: TGCAGCGTTGAAGTTACAGGGGGGGCCGCTGAAGCTTTCTTT. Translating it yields CSVEVTGGAAEAFF.

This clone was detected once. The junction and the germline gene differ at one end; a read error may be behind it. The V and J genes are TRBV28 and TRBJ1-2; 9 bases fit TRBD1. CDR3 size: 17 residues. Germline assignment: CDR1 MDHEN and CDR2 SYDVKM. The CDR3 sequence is CASSLLGLGQGNYGYIF. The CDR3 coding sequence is TGTGCCAGCAGTTTATTAGGGTTGGGACAGGGTAACTATGGCTACATCTTC.

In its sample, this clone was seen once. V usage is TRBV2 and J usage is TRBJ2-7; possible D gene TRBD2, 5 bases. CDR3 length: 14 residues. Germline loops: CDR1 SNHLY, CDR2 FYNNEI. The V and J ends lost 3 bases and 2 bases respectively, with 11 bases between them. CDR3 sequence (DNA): TGTGCCAGCAGTGAGCGGGCAGGACCCTACGAGCAGTACTTC. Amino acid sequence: CASSERAGPYEQYF.

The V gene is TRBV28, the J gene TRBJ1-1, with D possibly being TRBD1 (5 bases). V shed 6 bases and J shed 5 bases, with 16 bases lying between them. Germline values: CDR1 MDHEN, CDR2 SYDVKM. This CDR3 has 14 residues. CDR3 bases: TGTGCCAGCAGCCGGGACGCCGGGGGTACTGAAGCTTTCTTT. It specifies CASSRDAGGTEAFF.